The clone carrying this TCR beta chain was detected a few times. Antigen unknown. The data originate from a study of tumor-infiltrating lymphocytes in glioblastoma multiforme. Study outcomes and limitations: RNA-based TCR sequencing may distort clone frequencies, since cells carry unequal TCR transcript numbers.

Three nested ARM-PCR rounds with V-beta and C-beta primers built TCRB libraries. TCRB cDNA was made from approximately 0.5 ug total RNA. One entry per CDR3 protein results from TCRdb running MiXCR on the multiplex PCR reads. Among about 9,600 distinct CDR3 sequences, approximately 70% were seen once, and the ten largest hold 45% to 65%. This receptor was obtained from a male donor with glioblastoma. The sequenced sample was brain tumor tissue.

The CDR3, as DNA: TGTGCCAGCAGCACCCGGACAAGGTCGACCTGGGGGGAGACCCAGTACTTC. Its protein product is CASSTRTRSTWGETQYF. The rearrangement uses TRBV7-9 and TRBJ2-5; D may correspond to TRBD1 or TRBD2 (5 bases each). Germline CDR1 and CDR2: SEHNR and FQNEAQ (reference sequence). The CDR3 is 17 residues long. The germline V and J ends were trimmed by 5 bases and 5 bases, with 24 bases remaining between them.